Following are 13 T cell receptor beta chains from one sample sequenced in a study. One entry per CDR3 protein, called by TCRdb with MiXCR from the RT-PCR reads. The data show about 700,000 distinct CDR3 sequences, 12% to 15% seen once. The material sequenced was memory CD4+ T cells from blood. Receptors were obtained from a female donor in good health, serving as a healthy control.

This chain links TRBV4-2 with TRBJ2-2, with a possible D match to TRBD2 (6 bases). CDR3 size: 16 residues. Germline V lookup: CDR1 LGHNA, CDR2 YNFKEQ. Trimming stripped 0 bases from V and 5 bases from J, with 13 bases between. The CDR3 region is CASSQETGVVTGELFF. CDR3 in DNA: TGTGCCAGCAGCCAAGAAACGGGAGTGGTAACCGGGGAGCTGTTTTTT.

This clonotype was seen only a few times. This chain uses TRBV24-1 with TRBJ2-2; unclear D gene. The CDR3 has 16 amino acids. From germline, CDR1 is KGHDR and CDR2 SFDVKD. Trimming removed 8 bases at V and 3 bases at J, with 18 bases between. CDR3 DNA sequence: TGTGCCACCATGGAGACAAAAGCCGGTTACACCGGGGAGCTGTTTTTT. Protein: CATMETKAGYTGELFF.

This clonotype was counted at least ten times. The chain recombines TRBV4-1 with TRBJ2-1, with 9 positions matching TRBD2. The ends lost 0 bases at V and 8 bases at J; junction bases unmatched: 11. The CDR3 is 17 amino acids. The germline V gene encodes CDR1 MGHRA and CDR2 YSYEKL. CDR3 region: CASSQEGGRAFGDEQFF. CDR3 in DNA: TGCGCCAGCAGCCAAGAGGGCGGGAGGGCCTTTGGGGATGAGCAGTTCTTC.

This clonotype was seen many times. The genes are TRBV29-1 and TRBJ1-1; TRBD1 might be the D (5 bases). Germline loops: CDR1 SQVTM, CDR2 ANQGSEA. V was trimmed by 3 bases and J by 0 bases, leaving 8 bases between them. This CDR3 has 13 amino acids. The CDR3 loop is CSVDNRMNTEAFF. Here the CDR3 DNA reads TGCAGCGTTGATAACAGGATGAACACTGAAGCTTTCTTT.

The table lists this clonotype with many counts. J is TRBJ2-7 and V is TRBV5-1, with 8 bases matching TRBD1. This CDR3 has 15 amino acids. The germline V gene encodes CDR1 SGHRS and CDR2 YFSETQ. With 3 bases clipped from V and 2 bases from J, the junction kept 7 bases outside the gene matches. DNA for the CDR3: TGCGCCAGCAGCTCCCCGGGACAGGCGACCTACGAGCAGTACTTC. Its translation: CASSSPGQATYEQYF.

This clonotype was seen only a few times. V usage is TRBV4-3 and J usage is TRBJ1-6, with D uncertain. V shed 1 base and J shed 0 bases, with 10 bases lying between them. The CDR3 has 17 amino acids. CDR1 is LGHNA, CDR2 YSLEER, per germline. The CDR3: CASSQGGMSSYNSPLHF. The CDR3 nucleotides read TGCGCCAGCAGCCAAGGCGGCATGAGCTCCTATAATTCACCCCTCCACTTT.

Ten or more counts support this clonotype. This chain connects TRBV7-8 to TRBJ2-1; 9 bases align to TRBD2. The CDR3 contains 15 residues. Losses at the gene ends were 5 bases for V and 4 bases for J; bases not matched to a gene: 6. Germline V gene sequence: CDR1 SGHVS, CDR2 FQNEAQ. The CDR3 spells CASSRLADYYNEQFF. CDR3 DNA: TGTGCCAGCAGCCGACTAGCGGACTATTACAATGAGCAGTTCTTC. The full variable domain, in which reference TRBV7-8 and TRBJ2-1 provide the parts outside the CDR3, is GAGVSQSPRYKVAKRGQDVALRCDPISGHVSLFWYQQALGQGPEFLTYFQNEAQLDKSGLPSDRFFAERPEGSVSTLKIQRTQQEDSAVYLCASSRLADYYNEQFFGPGTRLTVL.

The chain carries TRBV24-1 and TRBJ2-5; D call uncertain. V lost 2 bases and J 0 bases, leaving 12 bases between the germline ends. CDR1 is KGHDR, CDR2 SFDVKD, per germline. The CDR3 covers 16 residues. In DNA, the CDR3 is TGTGCCACCAGTGATTCCGGACGGGTGTACCAAGAGACCCAGTACTTC. This translates into CATSDSGRVYQETQYF.

In its sample, this clonotype was seen many times. This rearrangement joins TRBV12-3 or TRBV12-4 to TRBJ1-2; no definite D call. This CDR3 is 13 amino acids long. Trimming stripped 7 bases from V and 4 bases from J, with 13 bases between. The CDR3, as DNA: TGTGCCAGCACCCCATTAGGTCCCTATGGCTACACCTTC. This gives the protein CASTPLGPYGYTF.

This clonotype was found a few times. The V call is TRBV20-1, the J call TRBJ2-3; no definite D call. Germline CDR1 is DFQATT and CDR2 is SNEGSKA (reference sequence). The CDR3 is 13 residues long. V gave up 6 bases and J gave up 1 base, with 11 bases separating them. CDR3 region: CSAHHYGTDTQYF. CDR3 coding DNA: TGCAGTGCCCATCACTACGGCACAGATACGCAGTATTTT.

V is TRBV27 and J is TRBJ2-7, with D tentatively TRBD1 (5 bases). The CDR3 spans 14 residues. Trimming cost V 6 bases and J 2 bases, with 14 bases left between them. CDR1 and CDR2 (germline): MNHEY, SMNVEV (reference sequence). Here the CDR3 DNA reads TGTGCCAGCAGGCCATCACAGGTCCCCTACGAGCAGTACTTC. It yields the protein CASRPSQVPYEQYF.

This clonotype occurred a few times. CDR3 protein: CASSQEGASPGAFF. CDR3 nucleotides: TGTGCCAGCAGCCAAGAGGGAGCTTCTCCCGGGGCTTTCTTT. J is TRBJ1-1 and V is TRBV3-1; D ambiguous. The germline V gene encodes CDR1 LGHDT and CDR2 YNNKEL (reference sequence). CDR3 length: 14 amino acids. With 0 bases removed from V and 11 bases from J, the gap between germline ends came to 16 bases.

This clonotype occurred a few times. The rearrangement joins TRBV20-1 to TRBJ2-5; possible D gene TRBD2, 5 bases. Germline CDR1 and CDR2: DFQATT and SNEGSKA (reference sequence). Deletions cut 4 bases from V and 0 bases from J, with 15 bases between. CDR3 size: 15 residues. CDR3: CSANRRTGNQETQYF. In nucleotides, the CDR3 is TGCAGTGCTAACCGACGGACGGGGAACCAAGAGACCCAGTACTTC.